Sequencing of this TCR beta chain was carried out in a study of T-cell reconstitution after alpha-beta-depleted transplantation in children. Study results and limitations: Day-60 TCRbeta diversity that was high in some patients was derived from surviving recipient T cells and thymic progenitors. Expanded graft clones numbering several hundred reportedly gave rise to alpha-beta T cells about two months after transplant. T-cell numbers and diversity, one year after transplant, stemmed largely from T cells that were newly produced.

The V gene lost 5 bases and the J gene lost 7 bases, with 8 bases spanning the gap. The CDR3 spans 12 residues. Germline assignment: CDR1 MNHEY and CDR2 SVGEGT. Unique molecular identifiers were built into the TCRbeta library. TCRdb recomputed calls from the PCR reads with MiXCR, one row per CDR3 protein. The sample includes under 750,000 distinct CDR3 sequences, approximately 22% seen only once; the top ten take 14%. On this clonotype itself: The antigen remains unidentified.

The chain has TRBV6-2 or TRBV6-3 and TRBJ2-2; D unclear. The receptor's source is a boy under three years old who had a stem cell transplant for acute myeloid leukemia, so the T cells may come from the graft donor. The source was PBMCs, mostly from graft donor cells, collected 360 days after TCRalphabeta/CD19-depleted stem cell transplant. CDR3 region: CASSQSGGELFF. CDR3 coding DNA: TGTGCCAGCAGTCAATCGGGCGGGGAGCTGTTTTTT.